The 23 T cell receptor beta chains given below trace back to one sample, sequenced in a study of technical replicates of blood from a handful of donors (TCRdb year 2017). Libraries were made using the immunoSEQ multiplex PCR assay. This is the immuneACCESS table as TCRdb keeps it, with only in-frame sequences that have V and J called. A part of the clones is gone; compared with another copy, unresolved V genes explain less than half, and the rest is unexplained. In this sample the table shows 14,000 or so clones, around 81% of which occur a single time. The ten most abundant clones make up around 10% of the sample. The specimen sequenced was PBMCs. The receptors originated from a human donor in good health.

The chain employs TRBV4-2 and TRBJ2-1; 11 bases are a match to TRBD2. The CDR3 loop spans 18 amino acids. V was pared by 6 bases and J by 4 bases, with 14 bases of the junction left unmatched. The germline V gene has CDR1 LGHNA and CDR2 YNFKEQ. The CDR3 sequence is CASRTIAGGPNLYNEQFF. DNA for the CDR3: TGTGCCAGCAGAACAATAGCGGGAGGGCCGAACTTATACAATGAGCAGTTCTTC.

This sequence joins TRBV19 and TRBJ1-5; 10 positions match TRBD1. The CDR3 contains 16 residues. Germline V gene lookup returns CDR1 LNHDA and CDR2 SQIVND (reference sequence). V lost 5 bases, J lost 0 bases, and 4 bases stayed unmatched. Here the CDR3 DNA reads TGTGCCAGTAGTGGACAGGGGGGCTTTAGCAATCAGCCCCAGCATTTT. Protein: CASSGQGGFSNQPQHF.

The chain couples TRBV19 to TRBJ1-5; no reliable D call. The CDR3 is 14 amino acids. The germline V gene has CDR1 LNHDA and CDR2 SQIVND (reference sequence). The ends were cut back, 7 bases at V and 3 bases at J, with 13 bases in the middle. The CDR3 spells CASKTQVDNQPQHF. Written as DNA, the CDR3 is TGTGCCAGTAAGACCCAGGTGGACAATCAGCCCCAGCATTTT.

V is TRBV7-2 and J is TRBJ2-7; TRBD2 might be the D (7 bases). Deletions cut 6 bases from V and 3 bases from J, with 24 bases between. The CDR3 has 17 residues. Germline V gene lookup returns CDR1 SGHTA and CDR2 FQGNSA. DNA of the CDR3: TGTGCCAGCAGGGCGGGGACGGCCGCGGGGGACATCTACGAGCAGTACTTC. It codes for CASRAGTAAGDIYEQYF. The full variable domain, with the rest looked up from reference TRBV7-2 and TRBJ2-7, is GAGVSQSPSNKVTEKGKDVELRCDPISGHTALYWYRQSLGQGLEFLIYFQGNSAPDKSGLPSDRFSAERTGGSVSTLTIQRTQQEDSAVYLCASRAGTAAGDIYEQYFGPGTRLTVT.

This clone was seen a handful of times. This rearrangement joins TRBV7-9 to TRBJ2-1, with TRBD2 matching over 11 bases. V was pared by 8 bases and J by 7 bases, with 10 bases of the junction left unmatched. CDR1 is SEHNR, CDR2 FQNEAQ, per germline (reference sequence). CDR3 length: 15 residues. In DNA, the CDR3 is TGTGCCAGCCAACTAGCGGGAGCCTTCGGAAATGAGCAGTTCTTC. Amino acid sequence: CASQLAGAFGNEQFF. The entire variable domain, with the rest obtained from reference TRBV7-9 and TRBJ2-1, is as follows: DTGVSQNPRHKITKRGQNVTFRCDPISEHNRLYWYRQTLGQGPEFLTYFQNEAQLEKSRLLSDRFSAERPKGSFSTLEIQRTEQGDSAMYLCASQLAGAFGNEQFFGPGTRLTVL.

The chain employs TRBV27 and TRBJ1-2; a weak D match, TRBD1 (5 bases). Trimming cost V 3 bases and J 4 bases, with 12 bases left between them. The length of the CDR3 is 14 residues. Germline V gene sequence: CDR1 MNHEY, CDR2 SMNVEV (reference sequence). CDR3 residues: CASSFRGGSYGYTF. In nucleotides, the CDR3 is TGTGCCAGCAGTTTTCGGGGGGGGTCCTATGGCTACACCTTC.

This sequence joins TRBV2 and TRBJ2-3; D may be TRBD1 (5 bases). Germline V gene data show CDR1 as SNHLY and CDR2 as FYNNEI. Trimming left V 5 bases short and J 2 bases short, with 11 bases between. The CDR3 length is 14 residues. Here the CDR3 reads CASSLIRDTDTQYF. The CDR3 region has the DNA TGTGCCAGCAGTCTCATCAGGGACACAGATACGCAGTATTTT.

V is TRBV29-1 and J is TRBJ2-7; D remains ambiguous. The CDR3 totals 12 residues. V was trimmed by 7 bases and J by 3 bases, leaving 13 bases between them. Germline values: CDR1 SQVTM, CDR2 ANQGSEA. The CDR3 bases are TGCAGCGGTGGAGAGGCTCGCTACGAGCAGTACTTC. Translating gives CSGGEARYEQYF.

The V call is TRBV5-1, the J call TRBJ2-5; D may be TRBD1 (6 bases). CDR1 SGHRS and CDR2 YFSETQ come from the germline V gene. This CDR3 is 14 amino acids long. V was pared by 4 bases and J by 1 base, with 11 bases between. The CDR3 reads CASSEGGPQETQYF. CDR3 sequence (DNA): TGCGCCAGCAGCGAAGGGGGTCCCCAAGAGACCCAGTACTTC.

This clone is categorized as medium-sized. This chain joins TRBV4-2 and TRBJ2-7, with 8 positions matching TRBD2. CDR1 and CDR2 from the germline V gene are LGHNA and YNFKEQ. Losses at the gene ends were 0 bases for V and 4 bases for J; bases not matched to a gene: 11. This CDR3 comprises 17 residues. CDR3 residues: CASSQEGLAGFVYEQYF. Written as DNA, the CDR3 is TGTGCCAGCAGCCAAGAAGGGCTAGCGGGTTTCGTATACGAGCAGTACTTC.

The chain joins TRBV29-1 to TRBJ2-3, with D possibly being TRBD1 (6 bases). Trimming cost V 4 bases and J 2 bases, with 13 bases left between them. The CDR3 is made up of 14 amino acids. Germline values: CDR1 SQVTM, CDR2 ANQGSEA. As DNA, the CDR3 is TGCAGCGTTGTATTGGGGGCAGACACAGATACGCAGTATTTT. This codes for CSVVLGADTDTQYF.

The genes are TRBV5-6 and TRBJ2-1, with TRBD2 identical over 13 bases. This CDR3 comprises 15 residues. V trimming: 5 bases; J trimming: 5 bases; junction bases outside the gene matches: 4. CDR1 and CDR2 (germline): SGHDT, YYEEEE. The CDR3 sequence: CASRGGLAGNNEQFF. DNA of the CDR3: TGTGCCAGCAGGGGGGGACTAGCGGGGAACAATGAGCAGTTCTTC.

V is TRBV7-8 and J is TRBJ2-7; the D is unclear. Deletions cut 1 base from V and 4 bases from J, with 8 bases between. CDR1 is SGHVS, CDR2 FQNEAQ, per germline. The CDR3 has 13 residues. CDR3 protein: CASSLESGYEQYF. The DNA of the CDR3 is TGTGCCAGCAGCTTAGAATCGGGTTACGAGCAGTACTTC.

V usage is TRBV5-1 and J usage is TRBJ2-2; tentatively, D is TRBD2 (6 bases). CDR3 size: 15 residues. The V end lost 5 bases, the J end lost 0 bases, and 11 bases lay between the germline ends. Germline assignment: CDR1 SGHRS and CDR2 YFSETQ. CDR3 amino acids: CASRAGFANTGELFF. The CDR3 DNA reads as TGCGCCAGCAGAGCGGGCTTCGCGAACACCGGGGAGCTGTTTTTT.

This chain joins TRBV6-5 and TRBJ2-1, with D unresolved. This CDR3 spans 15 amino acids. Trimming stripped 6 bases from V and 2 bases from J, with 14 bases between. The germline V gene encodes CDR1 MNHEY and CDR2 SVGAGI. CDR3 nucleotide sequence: TGTGCCAGCAGCATAACCAAAGCCACCTACAATGAGCAGTTCTTC. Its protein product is CASSITKATYNEQFF.

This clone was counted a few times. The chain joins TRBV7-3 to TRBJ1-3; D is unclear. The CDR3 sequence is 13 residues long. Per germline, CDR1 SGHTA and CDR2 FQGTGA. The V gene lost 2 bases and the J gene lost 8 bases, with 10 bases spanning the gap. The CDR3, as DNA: TGTGCCAGCAGCTTATCATATCAGGACACCATATATTTT. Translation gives CASSLSYQDTIYF.

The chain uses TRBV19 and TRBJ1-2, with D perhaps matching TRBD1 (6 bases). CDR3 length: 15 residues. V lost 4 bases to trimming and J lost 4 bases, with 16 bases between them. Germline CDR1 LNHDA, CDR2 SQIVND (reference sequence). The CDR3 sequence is CASSKATGPFYGYTF. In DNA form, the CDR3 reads TGTGCCAGTAGTAAAGCGACAGGCCCTTTCTATGGCTACACCTTC. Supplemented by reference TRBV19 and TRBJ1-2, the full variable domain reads DGGITQSPKYLFRKEGQNVTLSCEQNLNHDAMYWYRQDPGQGLRLIYYSQIVNDFQKGDIAEGYSVSREKKESFPLTVTSAQKNPTAFYLCASSKATGPFYGYTFGSGTRLTVV.

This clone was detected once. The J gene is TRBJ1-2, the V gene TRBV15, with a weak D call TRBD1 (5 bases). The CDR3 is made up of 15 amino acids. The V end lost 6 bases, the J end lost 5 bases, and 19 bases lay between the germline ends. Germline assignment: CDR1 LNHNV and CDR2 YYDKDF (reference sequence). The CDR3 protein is CATRDSWGGEYGYTF. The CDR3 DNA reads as TGTGCCACCAGGGACTCGTGGGGGGGAGAGTATGGCTACACCTTC. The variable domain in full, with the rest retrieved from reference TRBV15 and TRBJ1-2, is DAMVIQNPRYQVTQFGKPVTLSCSQTLNHNVMYWYQQKSSQAPKLLFHYYDKDFNNEADTPDNFQSRRPNTSFCFLDIRSPGLGDTAMYLCATRDSWGGEYGYTFGSGTRLTVV.

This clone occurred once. CDR3 coding DNA: TGTGCCTGGAGTGTACAACAGGTGAACGAGCAGTACTTC. Protein product: CAWSVQQVNEQYF. The rearrangement joins TRBV30 to TRBJ2-7; weak D call: TRBD1 (5 bases). Trimming left V 0 bases short and J 5 bases short, with 11 bases between. The CDR3 is 13 amino acids. Germline CDR1 GTSNPN, CDR2 SVGIG (reference sequence).

The CDR3 region has the DNA TGTGCCAGCAGTGACTCGACAGGGGGCTCTGGGGCCAACGTCCTGACTTTC. Amino acid sequence: CASSDSTGGSGANVLTF. J is TRBJ2-6 and V is TRBV6-4, with TRBD1 matching over 9 bases. V gave up 0 bases and J gave up 0 bases; unmatched junction bases: 0. Germline V gene lookup returns CDR1 MRHNA and CDR2 SNTAGT. The CDR3 covers 17 residues.

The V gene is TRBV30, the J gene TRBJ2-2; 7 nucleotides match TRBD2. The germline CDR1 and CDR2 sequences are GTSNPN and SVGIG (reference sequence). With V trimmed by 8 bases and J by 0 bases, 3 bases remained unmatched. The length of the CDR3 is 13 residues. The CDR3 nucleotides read TGTGCCGGAGGACTAGCGAACACCGGGGAGCTGTTTTTT. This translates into CAGGLANTGELFF.

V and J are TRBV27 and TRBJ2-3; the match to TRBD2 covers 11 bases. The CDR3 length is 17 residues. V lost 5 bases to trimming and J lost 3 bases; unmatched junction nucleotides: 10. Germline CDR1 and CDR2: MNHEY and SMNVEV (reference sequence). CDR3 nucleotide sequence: TGTGCCAGCAGTCCCCCTCCTACTAGCGGGAGTACAGATACGCAGTATTTT. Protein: CASSPPPTSGSTDTQYF.

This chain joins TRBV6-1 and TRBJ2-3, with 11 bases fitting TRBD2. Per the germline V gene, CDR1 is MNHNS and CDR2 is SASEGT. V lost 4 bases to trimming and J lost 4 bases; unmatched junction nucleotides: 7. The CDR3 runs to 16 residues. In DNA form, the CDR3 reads TGTGCCAGCAGTGCCACCTTTAGCGGGAGGGCAGATACGCAGTATTTT. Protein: CASSATFSGRADTQYF.